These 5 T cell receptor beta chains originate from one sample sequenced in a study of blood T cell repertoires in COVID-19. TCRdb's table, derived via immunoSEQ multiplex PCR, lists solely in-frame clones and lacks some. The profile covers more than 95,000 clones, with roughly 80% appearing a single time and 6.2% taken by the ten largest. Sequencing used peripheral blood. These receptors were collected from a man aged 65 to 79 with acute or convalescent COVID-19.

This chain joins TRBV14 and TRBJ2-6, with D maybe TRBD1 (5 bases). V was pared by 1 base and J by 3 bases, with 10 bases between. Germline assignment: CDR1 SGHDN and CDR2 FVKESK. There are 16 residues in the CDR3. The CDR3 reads CASSQAAGYGANVLTF. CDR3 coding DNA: TGTGCCAGCAGCCAAGCTGCAGGGTATGGGGCCAACGTCCTGACTTTC.

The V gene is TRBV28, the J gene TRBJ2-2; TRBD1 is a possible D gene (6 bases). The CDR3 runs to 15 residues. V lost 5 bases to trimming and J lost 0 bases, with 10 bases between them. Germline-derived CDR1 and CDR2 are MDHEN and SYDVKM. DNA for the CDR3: TGTGCCAGCAGTAACAGGGTCGCGAACACCGGGGAGCTGTTTTTT. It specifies CASSNRVANTGELFF.

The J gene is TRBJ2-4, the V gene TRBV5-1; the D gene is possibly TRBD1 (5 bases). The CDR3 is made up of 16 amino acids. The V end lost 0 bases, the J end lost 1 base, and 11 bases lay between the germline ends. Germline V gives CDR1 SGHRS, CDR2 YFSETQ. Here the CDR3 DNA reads TGCGCCAGCAGCTTGGCCCCAACAGGCGCCAAAAACATTCAGTACTTC. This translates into CASSLAPTGAKNIQYF.

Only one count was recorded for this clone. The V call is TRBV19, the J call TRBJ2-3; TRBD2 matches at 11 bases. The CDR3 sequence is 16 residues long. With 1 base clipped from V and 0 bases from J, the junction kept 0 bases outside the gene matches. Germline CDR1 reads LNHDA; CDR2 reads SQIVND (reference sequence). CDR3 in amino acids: CASSIGTSGSTDTQYF. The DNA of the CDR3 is TGTGCCAGTAGTATAGGGACTAGCGGGAGCACAGATACGCAGTATTTT.

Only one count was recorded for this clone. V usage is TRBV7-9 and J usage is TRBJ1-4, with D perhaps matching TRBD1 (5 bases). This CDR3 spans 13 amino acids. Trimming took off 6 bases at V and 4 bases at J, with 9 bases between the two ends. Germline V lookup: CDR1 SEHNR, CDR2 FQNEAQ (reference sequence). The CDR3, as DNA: TGTGCCAGCAGACGACAGCTTAATGAAAAACTGTTTTTT. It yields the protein CASRRQLNEKLFF.